This TCR beta chain was identified during a study of blood T cell repertoires in COVID-19. Data came from immunoSEQ multiplex PCR; TCRdb stores just in-frame clones and leaves some out. The table has under 170,000 clones, about nine tenths seen once. The V gene's germline CDR1 is MNHEY and CDR2 SVGEGT. This CDR3 spans 14 amino acids. Trimming pared 6 bases from V and 7 bases from J, leaving 18 bases between. The rearrangement links TRBV6-2 or TRBV6-3 to TRBJ1-2; D is possibly TRBD1 (5 bases). Sequences were obtained from peripheral blood. The clonotype was recovered from a woman aged 60-75 years with active or convalescent COVID-19. CDR3 residues: CASSGRHQRGGYTF. In nucleotides, the CDR3 is TGTGCCAGCAGCGGAAGACACCAAAGGGGTGGCTACACCTTC.